This TCR beta chain was recovered during a study of cytomegalovirus exposure and HLA in healthy donors. The overall study: Out of approximately 170 million T cells, an earlier analysis found around 110 million unique TCR beta sequences in total. Study observations and caveats: Most TCR beta V segments were productive about 87% or about 30% of the time in an earlier analysis. Later on, analysis showed that most CMV-associated TCR beta chains appeared to be HLA-restricted. Follow-up analysis found HLA locus-dependent TCR association rates, highest for DRB1 and lowest for HLA-C.

The PCR employed 60 Vbeta primers together with 13 Jbeta primers. Data came from immunoSEQ multiplex PCR; TCRdb stores just in-frame clones and leaves some out. The sample has about 74,000 clones. The germline V gene has CDR1 SGHVS and CDR2 FQNEAQ. This CDR3 has 18 amino acids. Points on this clone: Its antigen is currently unknown.

This clonotype was sampled from a female donor in good health and CMV-seropositive. Sequenced input: PBMCs. The genes are TRBV7-8 and TRBJ2-3, with D maybe TRBD1 (5 bases). The CDR3 DNA sequence: TGTGTTAACAGCTTCAGCGAGACAGAGCCTGAGGACACAGATACGCAGTATTTT. Translation gives CVNSFSETEPEDTDTQYF.